Listed below are T cell receptor beta chains from one sample, sequenced in a study of molecular identifiers for immune sequencing clone quantification. TCRdb called the PCR reads again in MiXCR, with one record for every CDR3 protein. The table shows about 500,000 distinct CDR3 sequences, with about 22% occurring only once. Sequencing was carried out using naive CD8+ T cells from blood, with Jurkat cell RNA spiked in. The receptors come from a human donor in good health. Some libraries in this study had Jurkat cell RNA spiked in. The CDR3 runs from the conserved cysteine through the conserved F or W. The order of the fields is V gene, D gene, clone size, J gene, CDR3 DNA, CDR3 protein. A D gene is named only where the DNA matches it firmly. Clone size appears in some rows only: once, few, many, or a class for an expanded clone.

TRBV5-6,.,many,TRBJ1-1,TGTGCCAGCAGCTCTATTGGATTGGCGGCCACTGAAGCTTTCTTT,CASSSIGLAATEAFF
TRBV7-9,TRBD1,.,TRBJ2-7,TGTGCCAGCAGCTCACCGACAGGGACCAACCCCTACGAGCAGTACTTC,CASSSPTGTNPYEQYF
TRBV7-8,TRBD1,.,TRBJ2-6,TGTGCCAGCAGAATGTCCCCGGTGACAGGGGGTCTGAACTCTGGGGCCAACGTCCTGACTTTC,CASRMSPVTGGLNSGANVLTF
TRBV29-1,.,many,TRBJ2-3,TGCAGCGTTGAGGGGTCCAGTGGGGTATCCACAGATACGCAGTATTTT,CSVEGSSGVSTDTQYF
TRBV12-3/TRBV12-4,.,.,TRBJ2-2,TGTGCCAGCAGTTTAAATCCCGGGGTTATCACCGGGGAGCTGGTTTTT,CASSLNPGVITGELVF
TRBV21-1,.,few,TRBJ2-7,TGTGCCAGCAGCAAAAGGAGGGTCGCCTACGAGCAGTACTTC,CASSKRRVAYEQYF
TRBV6-5,.,few,TRBJ1-4,TGTGCCAGCAGTTACGATCTGGTCGCGCGTGAAAAACTGTTTTTT,CASSYDLVAREKLFF
TRBV27,.,few,TRBJ2-7,TGTGCCAGCCGGGGCGCAGCCTACGAGCAGTACTTC,CASRGAAYEQYF
TRBV29-1,.,few,TRBJ1-2,TGCAGCGTTCCCCACCCTGAGGGGGAAGTAGGCGGCTACACCTTC,CSVPHPEGEVGGYTF
TRBV19,.,few,TRBJ1-1,TGTGCCAGTAGTATATTTGGGGGGGCTATGAACACTGAAGCTTTCTTT,CASSIFGGAMNTEAFF
TRBV27,.,few,TRBJ1-4,TGTGCCAGCAGTTTAGATCTTGCATCAACTAATGAAAAACTGTTTTTT,CASSLDLASTNEKLFF
TRBV19,TRBD1,.,TRBJ2-7,TGTGCCAGCTCGACAGGGAGTCGCGAGCAGTACTTC,CASSTGSREQYF
TRBV2,TRBD1,.,TRBJ2-3,TGTGCCAGCCCTGTAGGACAGGGGATCACAGATACGCAGTATTTT,CASPVGQGITDTQYF
TRBV7-8,.,.,TRBJ1-4,TGTGCCAGCAGCTTCCCATCGGGGGAACTGTTTTTT,CASSFPSGELFF
TRBV2,.,.,TRBJ2-1,TGTGCCAGCAGCCGACTCCTAGGACCCTACAATGAGCAGTTCTTC,CASSRLLGPYNEQFF
TRBV4-1,TRBD1,many,TRBJ1-5,TGCGCCAGCAGCCGGTGGACAGGGGTTGATCAGCCCCAGCATTTT,CASSRWTGVDQPQHF
TRBV6-4,.,.,TRBJ1-5,TGTGCCAGCAGTGACAGAACGGGACACAGAAACAATCAGCCCCGGCATTTT,CASSDRTGHRNNQPRHF
TRBV6-2/TRBV6-3,.,many,TRBJ1-5,TGTGCCGCCGGGGGCAGGGGCCTGGGTCAGCCCCAGCATTTT,CAAGGRGLGQPQHF
TRBV9,.,many,TRBJ1-1,TGTGCCAGCAGTCAACATGGAGGACCGAACACTGAAGCTTTCTTT,CASSQHGGPNTEAFF
TRBV6-6,.,.,TRBJ1-2,TGTGCCAGCAATGGCTATGGCCACACCTTC,CASNGYGHTF
TRBV12-5,.,many,TRBJ2-7,TGTGCTAGTGGTCGACAAGAGCTGAATTACGAGCAGTACTTC,CASGRQELNYEQYF
TRBV29-1,TRBD1,many,TRBJ1-1,TGCAGCGCGGGACAGGCGAACACTGAAGCTTTCTTT,CSAGQANTEAFF
TRBV27,TRBD2,.,TRBJ2-7,TGTGCCAGCAGTTTAAGCTTTAGCGGGAGTGGGTACGAGCAGTACTTC,CASSLSFSGSGYEQYF
TRBV6-5,TRBD1,.,TRBJ2-5,TGTGCCAGCAGTTACGTTACCGGGACAGAGCCCCAAGAGACCCAGTACTTC,CASSYVTGTEPQETQYF
TRBV13,.,.,TRBJ2-3,TGTGCCAGCAGCGCAAGGATCCCCACAGATACGCAGTATTTT,CASSARIPTDTQYF
TRBV27,TRBD2,.,TRBJ2-2,TGTGCCAGCAGTTTCTCGCTAGCGGGAGCCGACACCGGGGAGCTGTTTTTT,CASSFSLAGADTGELFF
TRBV30,TRBD1,many,TRBJ1-1,TGTGCCTGGAGCGTCGCCAGACAGGGGGAAGCTTTCTTT,CAWSVARQGEAFF
TRBV7-7,.,.,TRBJ2-3,TGTGCCAGCAGCCACGGCCCGGGGGGCGGCACAGATACGCAGTATTTT,CASSHGPGGGTDTQYF
TRBV30,TRBD2,many,TRBJ2-3,TGTGCCTGGAGTGTTGTCGGGGGGGCGGTAGATACGCAGTATTTT,CAWSVVGGAVDTQYF
TRBV12-3/TRBV12-4,.,.,TRBJ2-1,TGTGCCAGCAGTCTTATTGTGGGCGCCAACTCCTACAATGAGCAGTTCTTC,CASSLIVGANSYNEQFF
TRBV20-1,TRBD2,many,TRBJ2-4,TGCAGTGCAAAGCGGGATCCCCCAGCCAAAAACATTCAGTACTTC,CSAKRDPPAKNIQYF
TRBV5-8,.,many,TRBJ2-5,TGTGCCAGCAGCGCTCGCGGGACTCAGGTACAAGAGACCCAGTACTTC,CASSARGTQVQETQYF
TRBV7-9,TRBD1,many,TRBJ1-1,TGTGCCAGCAGTCAGGGGGCCGTGACTGAAGCTTTCTTT,CASSQGAVTEAFF
TRBV5-6,.,few,TRBJ2-7,TGTGCCAGCAGCCACTCGGAACAGGGACCCTACGAGCAGTACTTC,CASSHSEQGPYEQYF
TRBV29-1,.,few,TRBJ2-1,TGCAGCGTTGGAGGGGGAGTGGGTTGGGATGAGCAGTTCTTC,CSVGGGVGWDEQFF
TRBV4-3,.,few,TRBJ2-7,TGCGCCAGCAGCCAAGAAGTGGCCTACGAGCAGTACTTC,CASSQEVAYEQYF
TRBV5-6,TRBD1,.,TRBJ2-1,TGTGCCAGCAGCTGGGGACAGTACAATTCCTACAATGAGCAGTTCTTC,CASSWGQYNSYNEQFF
TRBV29-1,TRBD1,.,TRBJ2-1,TGCAGCGTTGTAGGGGAGACAGGGGTTATCAATGAGCAGTTCTTC,CSVVGETGVINEQFF
TRBV7-9,TRBD1,.,TRBJ1-1,TGTGCCAGCGACGTGGGACAGCTTAACACTGAAGCTTTCTTT,CASDVGQLNTEAFF
TRBV27,.,.,TRBJ2-3,TGTGCCAGCAGTTTATCCCTAGGCACAGATACGCAGTATTTT,CASSLSLGTDTQYF
TRBV4-1,.,.,TRBJ2-7,TGCGCCAGCAGCCAAGGTTATCGCCAGGGCGCCTACGAGCAGTACTTC,CASSQGYRQGAYEQYF
TRBV12-3/TRBV12-4,TRBD2,many,TRBJ2-5,TGTGCCAGCAGTTTTACTAGCGGGGGCGGAGAGACCCAGTACTTC,CASSFTSGGGETQYF
TRBV20-1,.,.,TRBJ1-6,TGCAGTGCCAGGGACCCTACCTCCTATAATTCACCCCTCCACTTT,CSARDPTSYNSPLHF
TRBV4-1,.,many,TRBJ2-7,TGCGCCAGCAGCCAAGAGACGACAGGTTACGAGCAGTACTTC,CASSQETTGYEQYF
TRBV30,.,few,TRBJ2-3,TGTGCCTGGAGTGACCGGGCCACCGTGCCCTATACGCAGTATTTT,CAWSDRATVPYTQYF